This TCR beta chain was documented in a study of cytomegalovirus exposure and HLA in healthy donors. General study findings and limits: TRBV6-2, TRBV6-3 and some other V segments were unresolvable in 87-base-pair reads.

It was with 60 Vbeta and 13 Jbeta primers that the PCR ran. The data were produced by immunoSEQ multiplex PCR, yet TCRdb's version contains in-frame clones alone and is incomplete. The sample records 100,000 to 150,000 clones, roughly 82% being singletons. A word on this clone: Antigen specificity is unknown.

Germline CDR1 and CDR2: LGHNA and YNFKEQ. CDR3 length: 15 amino acids. The V gene lost 0 bases and the J gene lost 3 bases, with 12 bases spanning the gap. The rearrangement uses TRBV4-2 and TRBJ2-7; possible D gene TRBD2, 5 bases. This clonotype originated in a woman aged 60 to 75 in good health and CMV-seropositive. The sample consisted of PBMCs. The CDR3 here is CASSQDLGDNYEQYF. The CDR3, as DNA: TGTGCCAGCAGCCAAGATCTCGGGGATAACTACGAGCAGTACTTC.